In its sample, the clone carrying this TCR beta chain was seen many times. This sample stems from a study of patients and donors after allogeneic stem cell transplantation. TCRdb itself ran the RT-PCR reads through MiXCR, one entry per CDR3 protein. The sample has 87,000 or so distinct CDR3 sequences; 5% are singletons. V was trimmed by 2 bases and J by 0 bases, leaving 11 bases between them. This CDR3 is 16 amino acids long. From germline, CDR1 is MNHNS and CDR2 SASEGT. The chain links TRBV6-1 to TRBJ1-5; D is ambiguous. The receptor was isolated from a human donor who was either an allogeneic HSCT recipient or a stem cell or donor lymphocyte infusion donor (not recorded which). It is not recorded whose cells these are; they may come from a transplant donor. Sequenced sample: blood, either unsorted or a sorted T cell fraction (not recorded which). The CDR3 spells CASSERRSYSNQPQHF. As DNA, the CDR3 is TGTGCCAGCAGTGAACGCCGCAGCTATAGCAATCAGCCCCAGCATTTT.